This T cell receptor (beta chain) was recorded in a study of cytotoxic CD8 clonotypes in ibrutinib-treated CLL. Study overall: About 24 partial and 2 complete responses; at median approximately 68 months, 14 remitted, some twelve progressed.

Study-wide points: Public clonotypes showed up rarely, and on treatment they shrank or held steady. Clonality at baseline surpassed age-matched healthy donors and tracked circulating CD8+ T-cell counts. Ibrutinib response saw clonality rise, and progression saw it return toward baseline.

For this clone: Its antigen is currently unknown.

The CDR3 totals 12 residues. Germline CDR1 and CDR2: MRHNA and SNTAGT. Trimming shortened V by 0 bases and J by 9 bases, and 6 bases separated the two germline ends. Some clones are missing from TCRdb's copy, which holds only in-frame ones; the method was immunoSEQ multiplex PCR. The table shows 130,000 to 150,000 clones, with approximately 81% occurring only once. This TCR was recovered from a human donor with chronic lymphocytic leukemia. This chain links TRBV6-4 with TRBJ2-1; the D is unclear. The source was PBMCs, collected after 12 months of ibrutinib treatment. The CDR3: CASSDSWGEQFF. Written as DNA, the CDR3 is TGTGCCAGCAGTGACTCATGGGGTGAGCAGTTCTTC.